Below are 24 T cell receptor beta chains sequenced from a single sample in a study of metastatic and nonmetastatic thyroid tumors. Every patient underwent thyroid surgery untreated. TCRdb reanalyzed the PCR reads with MiXCR. The sample yields 15,000 or so clones, more than 20% seen once. Input material: tumor tissue. The receptors shown here come from a female donor with papillary thyroid cancer or a benign thyroid nodule (not recorded which). Some clones in this sample may be carry-over from other donors' samples.

The chain uses TRBV20-1 and TRBJ2-1; 7 bases match TRBD2. Germline lookup yields CDR1 DFQATT and CDR2 SNEGSKA (reference sequence). After removal of 4 bases from V and 0 bases from J, the junction contained 3 bases not matched to a gene. This CDR3 comprises 14 residues. CDR3: CSATGTISYNEQFF. DNA of the CDR3: TGCAGTGCTACCGGGACTATCTCCTACAATGAGCAGTTCTTC.

This clone was observed many times. A much larger clone sits a single nucleotide away, making a read error possible. This chain connects TRBV2 to TRBJ2-7; TRBD1 agrees at 7 bases. Germline CDR1 and CDR2: SNHLY and FYNNEI. After removal of 4 bases from V and 6 bases from J, the junction contained 9 bases not matched to a gene. The CDR3 runs 14 residues. CDR3 bases: TGTGCCAGCAGTGTGCAGGGGGTTGGCTGCGAGCAGTACTTC. Translation: CASSVQGVGCEQYF.

The rearrangement uses TRBV5-1 and TRBJ2-1; perhaps D is TRBD1 or TRBD2 (5 bases each). Trimming left V 3 bases short and J 5 bases short, with 15 bases between. From germline, CDR1 is SGHRS and CDR2 YFSETQ. The CDR3 is made up of 15 amino acids. The CDR3 coding sequence is TGCGCCAGCAGCTCGTTAGAGGGGTTCAACAATGAGCAGTTCTTC. As protein: CASSSLEGFNNEQFF.

The chain combines TRBV7-9 with TRBJ2-5; D is possibly TRBD2 (5 bases). Germline assignment: CDR1 SEHNR and CDR2 FQNEAQ (reference sequence). The V gene lost 3 bases and the J gene lost 1 base, with 12 bases spanning the gap. This CDR3 region has 15 residues. CDR3 protein: CASSFSQSGQETQYF. DNA of the CDR3: TGTGCCAGCAGCTTCAGTCAGAGCGGCCAAGAGACCCAGTACTTC.

V is TRBV4-1 and J is TRBJ1-1; no firm D call. Trimming stripped 0 bases from V and 7 bases from J, with 9 bases between. Germline V CDR1 and CDR2: MGHRA, YSYEKL. CDR3 size: 13 residues. The CDR3 nucleotides read TGCGCCAGCAGCCAAGATTTCCAGAATGAAGCTTTCTTT. This gives the protein CASSQDFQNEAFF.

The table lists this clone with many counts. The V and J genes are TRBV19 and TRBJ2-1; 11 bases map to TRBD2. The CDR3 length is 15 residues. Germline CDR1 LNHDA, CDR2 SQIVND (reference sequence). V was clipped by 8 bases and J by 1 base; unmatched bases: 4. CDR3 nucleotides: TGTGCCAGTCATCTAGCGGGAGGTTCCTACAATGAGCAGTTCTTC. Its protein is CASHLAGGSYNEQFF.

This clone qualifies as medium-sized (0.01 to 0.1%). The rearrangement links TRBV4-1 to TRBJ1-2, with TRBD1 as a possible D gene (5 bases). CDR1 and CDR2 (germline): MGHRA, YSYEKL. The CDR3 contains 15 residues. The ends were cut back, 0 bases at V and 8 bases at J, with 16 bases in the middle. This CDR3 is CASSQDLAGRTGYTF. CDR3 bases: TGCGCCAGCAGCCAAGATCTGGCAGGGCGAACCGGCTACACCTTC.

This clone was seen a few times. The CDR3 DNA sequence: TGTGCCAGCAGTTCCCCGGGCACTGAAGCTTTCTTT. Translation gives CASSSPGTEAFF. This rearrangement joins TRBV28 to TRBJ1-1; no definite D call. CDR3 length: 12 residues. Germline-derived CDR1 and CDR2 are MDHEN and SYDVKM. Trimming removed 4 bases at V and 4 bases at J, with 7 bases between.

This clone occurred a few times. This sequence joins TRBV6-1 and TRBJ1-2; D remains unclear. This CDR3 contains 12 residues. CDR1 and CDR2 (germline): MNHNS, SASEGT. Deletions cut 7 bases from V and 4 bases from J, with 10 bases between. The CDR3 DNA follows: TGTGCCAGCATCCCTAATCCCTATGGCTACACCTTC. This encodes CASIPNPYGYTF.

This clone is medium-sized within its sample. This sequence joins TRBV18 and TRBJ1-1, with 7 bases aligning to TRBD1. CDR3 size: 12 residues. Unmatched junction bases numbered 5, after V lost 8 bases and J lost 5 bases. Germline V lookup: CDR1 KGHSH, CDR2 LQKENI. The CDR3, as DNA: TGTGCCAGCGCCAGACAGGGAACTGAAGCTTTCTTT. It is translated as CASARQGTEAFF.

CDR3 sequence: CASSYDRHYEQYF. The CDR3 nucleotides read TGTGCCAGCAGTTATGACAGACACTACGAGCAGTACTTC. This chain joins TRBV6-2 or TRBV6-3 and TRBJ2-7, with a weak D call TRBD1 (5 bases). Trimming removed 3 bases at V and 3 bases at J, with 9 bases between. CDR3 length equals 13 residues. Looked up from germline, CDR1 is MNHEY and CDR2 is SVGEGT.

This clone was seen at least ten times. J is TRBJ2-1 and V is TRBV7-2; 11 bases align to TRBD2. V shed 5 bases and J 6 bases; nucleotides not matched to a gene: 6. This CDR3 is 15 amino acids long. CDR1 and CDR2 from the germline V gene are SGHTA and FQGNSA. The CDR3 DNA reads as TGTGCCAGCAGCGAACTAGCGGGAGTGGGCAATGAGCAGTTCTTC. Amino acid sequence: CASSELAGVGNEQFF.

This clone showed up many times. The V call is TRBV12-3 or TRBV12-4, the J call TRBJ2-3, with 8 bases fitting TRBD1. Trimming cost V 6 bases and J 4 bases; bases outside gene matches: 6. The CDR3 runs to 14 residues. CDR3: CASRWQGAADTQYF. CDR3 nucleotides: TGTGCCAGCAGATGGCAGGGGGCCGCAGATACGCAGTATTTT.

This clone was found a few times. This chain links TRBV27 with TRBJ2-7, with TRBD2 identical over 8 bases. V dropped 10 bases and J dropped 5; count of bases not matched to a gene: 10. Germline lookup yields CDR1 MNHEY and CDR2 SMNVEV (reference sequence). CDR3 size: 13 residues. The DNA of the CDR3 is TGTGCCAACTCCTTCAGCGGGAGCGACGAGCAGTACTTC. Translation: CANSFSGSDEQYF.

J is TRBJ2-1 and V is TRBV6-6, with 8 bases aligning to TRBD2. Germline V gene sequence: CDR1 MNHNY, CDR2 SVGAGI (reference sequence). The CDR3 totals 13 residues. V shed 4 bases, J shed 15 bases, and the junction held 11 bases outside the gene matches. The CDR3 DNA is TGTGCCAGCAGTTCACTAGCGGTAGTTAGTATGTTCTTC. Residues: CASSSLAVVSMFF.

Points on this clone: A read error may be the cause here, since a much bigger clone is one base away. The CDR3, as DNA: TGTGCCAGTAGTATCCGGGACACCAACGCTCACGAAAAACTGTTTTTT. Protein sequence: CASSIRDTNAHEKLFF. The V and J genes are TRBV19 and TRBJ1-4, with D possibly matching TRBD1 (6 bases). CDR1 is LNHDA, CDR2 SQIVND, per germline (reference sequence). Between the trimmed V and J ends, which lost 3 bases and 8 bases, there was a span of 19 bases. This CDR3 comprises 16 residues. Full variable domain (outside the CDR3, taken from reference TRBV19 and TRBJ1-4): DGGITQSPKYLFRKEGQNVTLSCEQNLNHDAMYWYRQDPGQGLRLIYYSQIVNDFQKGDIAEGYSVSREKKESFPLTVTSAQKNPTAFYLCASSIRDTNAHEKLFFGSGTQLSVL.

The chain carries TRBV11-2 and TRBJ1-6; no clear D. Germline lookup yields CDR1 SGHAT and CDR2 FQNNGV. V was shortened by 1 base and J by 13 bases, with 11 bases between the two germline ends. The CDR3 spans 13 residues. CDR3 nucleotides: TGTGCCAGCAGCTTAGGAGGGAAGCTTCCCCTCCACTTT. Its translation is CASSLGGKLPLHF.

This clone was seen repeatedly, ten times or more. The rearrangement uses TRBV29-1 and TRBJ1-1; 8 bases align to TRBD1. The germline V gene encodes CDR1 SQVTM and CDR2 ANQGSEA. The J segment lost 7 bases and the V segment lost 7 bases, leaving 8 bases of the junction unmatched. The CDR3 sequence is 12 residues long. CDR3 DNA sequence: TGCAGCGGTAACCAGGGGGCGCGTGAAGCTTTCTTT. Its translation is CSGNQGAREAFF.

The rearrangement uses TRBV6-1 and TRBJ2-3, with 7 positions matching TRBD1. The junction had 8 bases not matched to a gene; V was cut back by 6 bases and J by 2 bases. The germline V gene encodes CDR1 MNHNS and CDR2 SASEGT. The CDR3 loop spans 15 amino acids. CDR3 sequence: CASRDGTEFTDTQYF. In DNA form, the CDR3 reads TGTGCCAGCAGGGACGGGACAGAGTTCACAGATACGCAGTATTTT.

The chain uses TRBV19 and TRBJ1-5; the match to TRBD1 covers 7 bases. Germline CDR1 LNHDA, CDR2 SQIVND (reference sequence). J was trimmed by 3 bases and V by 7 bases; bases with no gene match: 15. CDR3 size: 17 residues. CDR3 DNA: TGTGCCAGTACCCTATACGGCGGGACAGCGTTCAATCAGCCCCAGCATTTT. Encoded protein: CASTLYGGTAFNQPQHF.

This clone showed up many times. The gene calls are TRBV9 and TRBJ2-1; TRBD1 agrees at 8 bases. After removal of 5 bases from V and 0 bases from J, the junction contained 4 bases not matched to a gene. The CDR3 consists of 15 residues. Per the germline V gene, CDR1 is SGDLS and CDR2 is YYNGEE. The CDR3 coding sequence is TGTGCCAGCAGTCGTGGACAGGGCTCCTACAATGAGCAGTTCTTC. Its protein product is CASSRGQGSYNEQFF.

This clone counts as medium-sized. The chain joins TRBV6-1 to TRBJ2-7; D may be TRBD1 (6 bases). Per the germline V gene, CDR1 is MNHNS and CDR2 is SASEGT. CDR3 length equals 13 residues. Deletions cut 11 bases from V and 3 bases from J, with 17 bases between. This CDR3 reads CAFGRGFRYEQYF. The CDR3 nucleotides read TGTGCCTTCGGAAGGGGGTTTCGCTACGAGCAGTACTTC.

This clone was seen at least ten times. The rearrangement uses TRBV28 and TRBJ1-2; D is possibly TRBD1 (6 bases). CDR3 length: 16 residues. CDR1 and CDR2 from the germline V gene are MDHEN and SYDVKM. V was pared by 8 bases and J by 0 bases, with 19 bases between. CDR3 in amino acids: CASSLRGLTANYGYTF. The CDR3, as DNA: TGTGCCAGCTCCTTGCGGGGGCTAACGGCTAACTATGGCTACACCTTC.

By share, this clone ranks as medium-sized. The chain is built from TRBV18 and TRBJ2-5; D gene ambiguous. Germline values: CDR1 KGHSH, CDR2 LQKENI. The CDR3 length is 11 residues. Trimming pared 6 bases from V and 9 bases from J, leaving 11 bases between. CDR3 DNA: TGTGCCAGCTCTTCGGGCGAGGCCCAGTACTTC. It translates to CASSSGEAQYF.